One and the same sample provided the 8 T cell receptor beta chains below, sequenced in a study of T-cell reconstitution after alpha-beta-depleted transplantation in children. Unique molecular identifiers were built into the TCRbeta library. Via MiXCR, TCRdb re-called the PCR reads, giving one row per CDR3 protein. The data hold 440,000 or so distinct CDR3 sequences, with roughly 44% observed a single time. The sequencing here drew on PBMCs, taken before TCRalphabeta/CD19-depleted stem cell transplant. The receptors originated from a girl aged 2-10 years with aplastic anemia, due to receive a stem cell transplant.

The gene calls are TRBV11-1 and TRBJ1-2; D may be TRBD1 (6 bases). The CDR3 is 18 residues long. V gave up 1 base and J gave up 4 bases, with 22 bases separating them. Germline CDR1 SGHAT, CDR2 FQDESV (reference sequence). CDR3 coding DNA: TGTGCCAGCAGCTTAGACCCCTTAGCAGCTCCAGGGGTCTATGGCTACACCTTC. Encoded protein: CASSLDPLAAPGVYGYTF.

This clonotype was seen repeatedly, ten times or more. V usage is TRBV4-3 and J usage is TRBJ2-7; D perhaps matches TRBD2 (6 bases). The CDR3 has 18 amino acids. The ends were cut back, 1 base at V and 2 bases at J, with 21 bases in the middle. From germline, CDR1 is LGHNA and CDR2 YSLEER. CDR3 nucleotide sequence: TGCGCCAGCAGCCAAGGGCTGGGATCGGGGGTACTCACCTACGAGCAGTACTTC. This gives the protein CASSQGLGSGVLTYEQYF.

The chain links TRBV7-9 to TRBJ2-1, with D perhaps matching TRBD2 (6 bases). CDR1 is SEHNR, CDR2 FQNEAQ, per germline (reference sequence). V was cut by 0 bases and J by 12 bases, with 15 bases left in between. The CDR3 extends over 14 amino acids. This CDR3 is CASSLAASDGGQFF. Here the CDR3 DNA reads TGTGCCAGCAGCTTAGCGGCTAGCGATGGAGGGCAGTTCTTC. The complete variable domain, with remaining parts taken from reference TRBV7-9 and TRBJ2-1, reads DTGVSQNPRHKITKRGQNVTFRCDPISEHNRLYWYRQTLGQGPEFLTYFQNEAQLEKSRLLSDRFSAERPKGSFSTLEIQRTEQGDSAMYLCASSLAASDGGQFFGPGTRLTVL.

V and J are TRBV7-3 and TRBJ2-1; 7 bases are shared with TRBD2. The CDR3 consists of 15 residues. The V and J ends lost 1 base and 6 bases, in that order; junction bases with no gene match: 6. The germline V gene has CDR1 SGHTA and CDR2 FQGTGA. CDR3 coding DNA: TGTGCCAGCAGCTTAATGGGCGGGAGTGGCAATGAGCAGTTCTTC. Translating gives CASSLMGGSGNEQFF.

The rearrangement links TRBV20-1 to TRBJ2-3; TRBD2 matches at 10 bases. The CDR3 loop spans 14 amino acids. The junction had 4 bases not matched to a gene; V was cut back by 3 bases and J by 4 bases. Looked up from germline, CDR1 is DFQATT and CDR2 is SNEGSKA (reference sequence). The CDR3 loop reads CSASSAGGPDTQYF. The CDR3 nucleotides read TGCAGTGCTAGCTCAGCGGGAGGGCCAGATACGCAGTATTTT.

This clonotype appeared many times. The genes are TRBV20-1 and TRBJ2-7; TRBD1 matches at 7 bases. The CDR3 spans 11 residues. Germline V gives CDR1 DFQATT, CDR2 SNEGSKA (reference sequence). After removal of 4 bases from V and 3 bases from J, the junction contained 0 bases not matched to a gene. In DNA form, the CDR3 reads TGCAGTGCTACAGGGGGCTACGAGCAGTACTTC. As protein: CSATGGYEQYF.

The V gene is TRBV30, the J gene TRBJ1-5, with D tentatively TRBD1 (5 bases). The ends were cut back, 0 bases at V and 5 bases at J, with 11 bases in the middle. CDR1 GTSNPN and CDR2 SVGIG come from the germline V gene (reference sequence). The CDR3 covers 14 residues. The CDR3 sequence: CAWSVGGVYQPQHF. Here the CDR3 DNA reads TGTGCCTGGAGTGTGGGAGGGGTGTATCAGCCCCAGCATTTT.

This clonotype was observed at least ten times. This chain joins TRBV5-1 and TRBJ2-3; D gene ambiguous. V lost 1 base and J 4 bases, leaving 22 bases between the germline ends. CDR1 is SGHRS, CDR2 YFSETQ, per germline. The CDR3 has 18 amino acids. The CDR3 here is CASSLSGLLGHPPDTQYF. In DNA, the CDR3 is TGCGCCAGCAGCTTGTCGGGTCTCCTAGGGCACCCGCCAGATACGCAGTATTTT.